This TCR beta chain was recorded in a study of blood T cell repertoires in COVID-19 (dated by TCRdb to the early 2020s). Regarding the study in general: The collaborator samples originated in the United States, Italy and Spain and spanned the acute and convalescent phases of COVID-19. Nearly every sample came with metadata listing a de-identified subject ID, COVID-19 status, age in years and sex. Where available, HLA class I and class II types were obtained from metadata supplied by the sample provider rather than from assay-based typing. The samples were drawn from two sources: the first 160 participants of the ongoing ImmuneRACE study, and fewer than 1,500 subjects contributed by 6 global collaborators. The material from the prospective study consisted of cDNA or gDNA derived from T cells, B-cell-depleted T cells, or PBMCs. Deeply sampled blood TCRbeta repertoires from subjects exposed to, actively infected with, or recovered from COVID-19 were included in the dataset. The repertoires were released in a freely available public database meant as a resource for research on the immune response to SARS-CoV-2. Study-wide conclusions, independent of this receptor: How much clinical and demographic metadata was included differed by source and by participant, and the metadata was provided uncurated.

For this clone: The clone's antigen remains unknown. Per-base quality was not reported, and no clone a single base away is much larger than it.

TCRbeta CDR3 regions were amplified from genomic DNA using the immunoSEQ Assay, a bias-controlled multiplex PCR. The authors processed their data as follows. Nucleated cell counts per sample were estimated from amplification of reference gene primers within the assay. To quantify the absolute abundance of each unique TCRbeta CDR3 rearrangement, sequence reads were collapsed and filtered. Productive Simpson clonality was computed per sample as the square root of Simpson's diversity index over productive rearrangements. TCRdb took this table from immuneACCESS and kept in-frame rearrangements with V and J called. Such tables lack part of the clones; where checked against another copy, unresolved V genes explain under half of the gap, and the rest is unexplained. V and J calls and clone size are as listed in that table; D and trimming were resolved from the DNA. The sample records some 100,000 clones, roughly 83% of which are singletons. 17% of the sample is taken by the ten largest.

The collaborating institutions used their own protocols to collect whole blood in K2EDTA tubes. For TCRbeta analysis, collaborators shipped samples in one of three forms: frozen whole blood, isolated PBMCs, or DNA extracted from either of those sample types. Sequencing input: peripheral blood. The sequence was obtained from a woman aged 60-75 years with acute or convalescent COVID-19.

The bases are TGTGCCAGCAGCCTGACTAGCGGGCCGAGAGATACGCAGTATTTT. Translated, this gives CASSLTSGPRDTQYF. The chain joins TRBV4-2 to TRBJ2-3, and TRBD2 aligns with 10 junction nucleotides. Germline trimming: 4 bases from V, 5 bases from J; junction bases outside gene matches: 6. Spanning cysteine to phenylalanine, the CDR3 consists of 15 amino acids. Only the CDR3 portion is preserved as DNA: 45 bases, with reading frame beginning at the first base. CDR1 and CDR2 are drawn from the germline V gene: LGHNA, YNFKEQ.